This record covers a single T cell receptor (beta chain). Its antigen is still unknown. A single base separates this from a much larger clone, so it may be a read error. The donors were healthy, HIV-negative adults with no recently reported acute infections or vaccinations. All donors were Caucasian adults living in Nashville, Tennessee, USA. CD4+ T cells were enriched through magnetic negative selection, after which naive cells were positively selected on CD45RA and the remaining negative fraction served as the memory subset. After blood collection by leukapheresis, PBMCs were isolated using Ficoll-Histopaque density gradient centrifugation and then cryopreserved in the vapor phase of liquid nitrogen. Analytical flow cytometry was used to check the purity and quantity of each magnetically sorted T cell population. From each sorted fraction, genomic DNA was isolated and quantified by UV absorbance on a Nanodrop 2000c.

Using the deep immunoSEQ assay, multiplex PCR amplified TCR CDR3 regions from genomic DNA. Genomic DNA extracted from each cell subset was distributed evenly over all wells of several immunoSEQ 96-well plates, and each plate served as one replicate. For sorted subsets, each replicate PCR was loaded with roughly 190 ng genomic DNA, equivalent to approximately 33,000 T cell genomes. The purified libraries were quantified using a Qubit 3.0 fluorometer, sized with a Bioanalyzer 2100, and then quantified again using the KAPA Library Quantification kit. Every immunoSEQ 96-well plate was sequenced on a separate single-read 150-cycle Illumina NextSeq 550 flow cell. As for the authors' bioinformatics: Because the immunoSEQ output held only junctional sequences and lacked quality scores, the filtering could not match the filtering applied to full-length reads. To assign V/J genes and CDR3, sequences were annotated using PyIR, a Python wrapper for IgBLAST v1.9, with IMGT germline references. Reads were filtered out if the reads had weak V/J assignments (E-value above 1e-6), no CDR3, stop codons, out-of-frame junctions, or ambiguous translated residues. V3J clonotypes were defined as sequences sharing the same inferred V gene, J gene, and CDR3 amino acid sequence. The percentage overlap between two repertoires was calculated by dividing the number of shared unique clonotypes by the size of the smaller repertoire. Three approaches were used to assess repertoire richness: RTK rarefaction, the Chao1 estimator, and Recon v2.1 estimates of unobserved clonotypes. OLGA was used to compute generation probabilities for all TCRbeta clonotypes that the gDNA method yielded from a handful of donors. TCRdb re-hosts the immuneACCESS table, in-frame sequences only. Its copies lack some clones; in the studies checked, an unresolved V gene accounts for under half of them, and the cause for the rest is not known. V and J calls and clone size are those listed in that table; D and trimming were worked out from the DNA. The sample table shows over 2 million clones, and 85% to 95% are seen once. The top ten constitute 0.13% of the sample.

The sample originates from a study of shared clonotypes between healthy human individuals (TCRdb year 2020). With respect to the entire study: The cohort comprised a couple of women and a few men aged 18 to 49 years. For each donor, CD4 naive and CD4 memory were each given three plates, CD8 naive was given two plates, and CD8 memory was given one plate. Blood TCR repertoires of a handful of healthy adults were deeply sequenced to estimate repertoire size and the extent of clonotype sharing between individuals. Libraries were prepared and TCR repertoires were sequenced by different laboratories using diverse techniques, in order to increase sequencing depth and limit assay-specific biases. Per donor, leukapheresis produced somewhere between about 0.94 and 10 billion PBMCs. Study-wide findings and limitations: Incomplete sequencing was indicated by rarefaction of sorted-subset datasets, despite the large sequencing depth. Larger estimated clonotype richness was generally found for naive subsets than for memory subsets. Approximately 5% of naive CD4, around 3.6% of naive CD8, 2.3% of memory CD4, and less than 0.45% of memory CD8 clonotypes were shared across several donors. The genetic and exposure-history diversity represented was limited by the small number of donors. Clonotypes shared by all four sorted-subset donors showed higher generation probabilities than non-shared clonotypes. Based on pairwise subsampling, the degree of clonotype sharing among donors was expected to be affected by sequencing depth. Sampling was restricted to blood, and TCR repertoires in tissue are likely to differ from TCR repertoires in blood.

From the cysteine through the phenylalanine, the CDR3 covers 14 amino acids. Of all the DNA, just the CDR3 is kept, 42 bases in frame from base 1. V has 6 bases trimmed and J has 12 bases trimmed; junction bases matching no gene number 15. The CDR1 and CDR2 encoded by the germline V gene are MDHEN and SYDVKM. Sequencing was done on a sample of naive CD4+ T cells sorted from blood. This specimen's cell subset or site label, interpreted: CD45RA+ positively selected. The sequence links TRBV28 to TRBJ2-7; 9 middle bases align to TRBD1. The clonotype originates from a man younger than 35 in good health. The CDR3 protein sequence reads: CASSYGTGRADGYF. The sequenced DNA: TGTGCCAGCAGCTACGGGACAGGGCGGGCTGATGGGTACTTC.